What follows are 9 T cell receptor beta chains derived from one specimen sequenced in a study of blood T cell repertoires in COVID-19. The table came from immunoSEQ multiplex PCR; TCRdb's copy has only in-frame clones and leaves some out. The sample lists about 39,000 clones, 85% occurring once. The sample comprised peripheral blood. These receptors were taken from a human donor in a cohort sampled during active COVID-19.

The rearrangement links TRBV9 to TRBJ1-1, with 7 nucleotides matching TRBD1. Germline trimming cut 2 bases from V and 6 bases from J; bases unmatched to any gene: 10. This CDR3 is built from 15 residues. Per germline, CDR1 SGDLS and CDR2 YYNGEE. The CDR3, as DNA: TGTGCCAGCAGCGTCCAGGACAGGTCTCCTTCTGAAGCTTTCTTT. Translated, it gives CASSVQDRSPSEAFF.

This clone was found a few times. The genes are TRBV28 and TRBJ1-5, with no clear D. Germline V CDR1 and CDR2: MDHEN, SYDVKM. This CDR3 is 19 amino acids long. The V and J ends lost 2 bases and 4 bases respectively, with 24 bases between them. CDR3: CASSLERNGVLLINQPQHF. The CDR3 DNA reads as TGTGCCAGCAGTTTAGAGCGTAACGGGGTACTATTGATTAATCAGCCCCAGCATTTT.

The chain has TRBV13 and TRBJ1-5; 7 bases agree with TRBD1. Per the germline V gene, CDR1 is PRHDT and CDR2 is FYEKMQ (reference sequence). The CDR3 covers 16 residues. The V and J ends lost 5 bases and 2 bases, in that order; junction bases with no gene match: 9. The CDR3 DNA reads TGTGCCAGCAGCCTGGGACAGATTAAGGGCAATCAGCCCCAGCATTTT. It encodes CASSLGQIKGNQPQHF. Combining the CDR3 with reference TRBV13 and TRBJ1-5 gives the whole variable domain AAGVIQSPRHLIKEKRETATLKCYPIPRHDTVYWYQQGPGQDPQFLISFYEKMQSDKGSIPDRFSAQQFSDYHSELNMSSLELGDSALYFCASSLGQIKGNQPQHFGDGTRLSIL.

The rearrangement uses TRBV6-5 and TRBJ2-1, with 8 bases matching TRBD2. Trimming at V came to 7 bases and at J to 2 bases, leaving 7 bases not matched to a gene. This CDR3 is 15 amino acids long. Germline V gives CDR1 MNHEY, CDR2 SVGAGI. Here the CDR3 DNA reads TGTGCCAGCACAACGGGGGGGCGCCCCTACAATGAGCAGTTCTTC. It is translated as CASTTGGRPYNEQFF.

This clone ranks as medium-sized. The gene calls are TRBV12-5 and TRBJ1-5; 7 bases are shared with TRBD1. The CDR3 consists of 14 residues. J was trimmed by 7 bases and V by 5 bases; bases with no gene match: 8. Germline values: CDR1 LGHNT, CDR2 FRNRAP. CDR3 region: CASGPLTGRQPQHF. The CDR3 nucleotides read TGTGCTAGTGGTCCGCTGACAGGGCGACAGCCCCAGCATTTT.

The rearrangement links TRBV2 to TRBJ2-3; TRBD2 matches 9 bases. V lost 0 bases and J lost 5; bases outside the gene matches: 6. This CDR3 spans 16 amino acids. In germline, CDR1 is SNHLY, CDR2 FYNNEI. The CDR3 DNA reads TGTGCCAGCAGTGAAGCGCGGCGGGGGGGCGGAGATACGCAGTATTTT. Its translation: CASSEARRGGGDTQYF.

J is TRBJ1-2 and V is TRBV11-1, with D possibly TRBD1 on 5 matching bases. The V and J ends lost 3 bases and 2 bases respectively, with 13 bases between them. Germline CDR1 SGHAT, CDR2 FQDESV (reference sequence). The length of the CDR3 is 15 residues. CDR3 residues: CASSFGAGLNYGYTF. The CDR3 DNA sequence: TGTGCCAGCAGCTTCGGGGCAGGACTAAACTATGGCTACACCTTC.

The CDR3: CASSLARVPNIQYF. The CDR3 region has the DNA TGTGCCAGCAGTTTGGCCAGGGTCCCGAACATTCAGTACTTC. V gene TRBV27 combines with J gene TRBJ2-4; D possibly corresponds to TRBD1 (5 bases). The CDR3 runs to 14 residues. V lost 3 bases and J lost 7, with 13 bases in between. The germline V gene has CDR1 MNHEY and CDR2 SMNVEV (reference sequence).

This sequence joins TRBV7-3 and TRBJ2-2; TRBD2 agrees at 8 bases. The CDR3 contains 17 residues. Trimming at V came to 0 bases and at J to 1 base, leaving 4 bases not matched to a gene. Germline assignment: CDR1 SGHTA and CDR2 FQGTGA. The CDR3 loop is CASSLTLLAGNTGELFF. In DNA form, the CDR3 reads TGTGCCAGCAGCTTAACTCTGCTAGCGGGGAACACCGGGGAGCTGTTTTTT.